One sample yielded the 27 T cell receptor beta chains listed below, sequenced in a study of blood T cell repertoires in COVID-19. The data were produced by immunoSEQ multiplex PCR, yet TCRdb's version contains in-frame clones alone and is incomplete. This table has 300,000 to 400,000 clones, around 83% appearing once. Sequences were obtained from peripheral blood. Source of these receptors: a man aged 25 to 40 with active or convalescent COVID-19.

The chain has TRBV28 and TRBJ1-5, with TRBD1 as a possible D gene (5 bases). The V end lost 6 bases, the J end lost 3 bases, and 9 bases lay between the germline ends. The germline V gene has CDR1 MDHEN and CDR2 SYDVKM. The CDR3 sequence is 13 residues long. CDR3 in DNA: TGTGCCAGCAGGGGGCCTTCCAATCAGCCCCAGCATTTT. Amino acids: CASRGPSNQPQHF.

The rearrangement joins TRBV2 to TRBJ1-1, with D possibly TRBD1 on 6 matching bases. The CDR3 spans 15 residues. Between the trimmed V and J ends, which lost 10 bases and 4 bases, there was a span of 22 bases. CDR1 SNHLY and CDR2 FYNNEI come from the germline V gene. The CDR3 loop is CAIPPPGGWSTEAFF. The DNA for the CDR3 is TGTGCCATCCCCCCGCCGGGGGGCTGGAGCACTGAAGCTTTCTTT.

This chain connects TRBV6-2 or TRBV6-3 to TRBJ2-2; TRBD1 agrees at 9 bases. Germline CDR1 is MNHEY and CDR2 is SVGEGT. This CDR3 has 16 residues. V was clipped by 4 bases and J by 5 bases; unmatched bases: 8. The CDR3 coding sequence is TGTGCCAGCAGTTTCTCCAAGACAGGGGGGACCGGGGAGCTGTTTTTT. Amino acids: CASSFSKTGGTGELFF.

The DNA of the CDR3 is TGTGCCTGGAGTAGGAGCGGGCCCAGGAATGAGCAGTTCTTC. Translating gives CAWSRSGPRNEQFF. This chain uses TRBV30 with TRBJ2-1; D perhaps matches TRBD2 (6 bases). Trimming shortened V by 2 bases and J by 7 bases, and 15 bases separated the two germline ends. Germline V gene sequence: CDR1 GTSNPN, CDR2 SVGIG (reference sequence). This CDR3 region has 14 residues.

The J gene is TRBJ1-5, the V gene TRBV7-3; the D is unclear. This CDR3 is 13 amino acids long. Trimming left V 2 bases short and J 9 bases short, with 11 bases between. The germline V gene encodes CDR1 SGHTA and CDR2 FQGTGA. Here the CDR3 reads CASSLSSTGPQHF. The CDR3 bases are TGTGCCAGCAGCTTATCCTCTACGGGGCCCCAGCATTTT.

This rearrangement joins TRBV10-3 to TRBJ2-1; 11 nucleotides line up with TRBD2. Germline V gene sequence: CDR1 ENHRY, CDR2 SYGVKD. The CDR3 length is 14 residues. J gave up 9 bases and V 5 bases, and 6 bases lay outside the gene matches. The CDR3 sequence is CAISTSGRLVEQFF. In DNA form, the CDR3 reads TGTGCCATCAGTACTAGCGGGAGATTGGTTGAGCAGTTCTTC.

The rearrangement uses TRBV6-1 and TRBJ1-5; 11 positions agree with TRBD1. CDR1 is MNHNS and CDR2 is SASEGT in the germline V gene. The CDR3 covers 19 residues. The V and J ends lost 2 bases and 6 bases, in that order; junction bases with no gene match: 15. In nucleotides, the CDR3 is TGTGCCAGCAGTGAACTCCGGCGGACAGGGGGCGTCTCGAGTCAGCCCCAGCATTTT. Translation: CASSELRRTGGVSSQPQHF.

This clone was seen a single time. The chain recombines TRBV9 with TRBJ2-1, with a tentative D call TRBD1 (5 bases). V lost 3 bases and J lost 2, with 6 bases in between. Germline assignment: CDR1 SGDLS and CDR2 YYNGEE. The CDR3 is 13 amino acids. CDR3 nucleotide sequence: TGTGCCAGCAGCGCGGACACCTACAATGAGCAGTTCTTC. This translates into CASSADTYNEQFF.

This clone has a single count. This chain links TRBV25-1 with TRBJ2-1, with a possible D match to TRBD2 (6 bases). The V gene's germline CDR1 is MGHDK and CDR2 SYGVNS. CDR3 length: 16 amino acids. The V gene lost 4 bases and the J gene lost 7 bases, with 20 bases spanning the gap. This CDR3 reads CASSAPGPSGGNEQFF. CDR3 bases: TGTGCCAGCAGTGCTCCGGGCCCCAGCGGAGGGAATGAGCAGTTCTTC.

The chain joins TRBV6-1 to TRBJ2-7; D perhaps matches TRBD2 (6 bases). CDR3 length: 17 residues. Deletions cut 0 bases from V and 0 bases from J, with 15 bases between. Germline assignment: CDR1 MNHNS and CDR2 SASEGT. The CDR3 reads CASSEALSVGSSYEQYF. In DNA, the CDR3 is TGTGCCAGCAGTGAAGCGCTTTCTGTCGGGAGCTCCTACGAGCAGTACTTC.

The rearrangement links TRBV11-2 to TRBJ1-4; the match to TRBD1 covers 7 bases. The CDR3 runs to 16 residues. V trimming: 4 bases; J trimming: 0 bases; junction bases outside the gene matches: 5. CDR1 SGHAT and CDR2 FQNNGV come from the germline V gene. The CDR3 region has the DNA TGTGCCAGCAGCTCCGGGACAGTGCCAACTAATGAAAAACTGTTTTTT. As protein: CASSSGTVPTNEKLFF. The full variable domain, with the rest looked up from reference TRBV11-2 and TRBJ1-4, is EAGVAQSPRYKIIEKRQSVAFWCNPISGHATLYWYQQILGQGPKLLIQFQNNGVVDDSQLPKDRFSAERLKGVDSTLKIQPAKLEDSAVYLCASSSGTVPTNEKLFFGSGTQLSVL.

This clone was recorded only once. The rearrangement uses TRBV21-1 and TRBJ2-7; the table's D call, TRBD1, was not checked against the DNA. TRBV21-1 corresponds to a pseudogene. The CDR3 contains 16 residues. The CDR3 reads CASSKVGQNLSYEQYF. In nucleotides, the CDR3 is TGTGCCAGCAGCAAAGTCGGACAGAACCTCTCCTACGAGCAGTACTTC.

This sequence joins TRBV2 and TRBJ1-4, with D unclear. The CDR3 consists of 14 residues. V was pared by 4 bases and J by 3 bases, with 9 bases between. Germline values: CDR1 SNHLY, CDR2 FYNNEI. CDR3 coding DNA: TGTGCCAGCAGTGCGAGGCGGGCTAATGAAAAACTGTTTTTT. It specifies CASSARRANEKLFF.

The chain couples TRBV5-4 to TRBJ2-7, with D perhaps matching TRBD2 (6 bases). Germline CDR1 reads SGHNT; CDR2 reads YYREEE (reference sequence). The length of the CDR3 is 17 residues. V was cut by 4 bases and J by 9 bases, with 29 bases left in between. The CDR3 DNA follows: TGTGCCAGCAGCGCCGACACGACTCCGATGGAGGGAGGCCCGCAGTACTTC. It is translated as CASSADTTPMEGGPQYF. The full variable domain, its missing parts supplied by reference TRBV5-4 and TRBJ2-7, is ETGVTQSPTHLIKTRGQQVTLRCSSQSGHNTVSWYQQALGQGPQFIFQYYREEENGRGNFPPRFSGLQFPNYSSELNVNALELDDSALYLCASSADTTPMEGGPQYFGPGTRLTVT.

The sample holds a few counts of this clone. The rearrangement joins TRBV11-1 to TRBJ1-1; D call uncertain. V dropped 3 bases and J dropped 5 bases, with 19 bases sitting between them. The CDR3 loop spans 16 amino acids. The germline CDR1 and CDR2 sequences are SGHAT and FQDESV (reference sequence). CDR3 residues: CASSLALPGSGTEAFF. The DNA for the CDR3 is TGTGCCAGCAGCTTGGCCCTACCCGGCTCGGGGACTGAAGCTTTCTTT.

The sample holds a few counts of this clone. The J gene is TRBJ1-3, the V gene TRBV4-1, with a weak D call TRBD1 (6 bases). The CDR3 has 17 amino acids. Germline CDR1 is MGHRA and CDR2 is YSYEKL. Trimming removed 4 bases at V and 0 bases at J, with 16 bases between. The CDR3: CASSPGGGQSSGNTIYF. The CDR3, as DNA: TGCGCCAGCAGCCCGGGTGGGGGACAAAGCTCTGGAAACACCATATATTTT.

The gene calls are TRBV4-3 and TRBJ1-1; D is possibly TRBD1 (6 bases). There are 12 residues in the CDR3. Germline V CDR1 and CDR2: LGHNA, YSLEER. Trimming cost V 6 bases and J 4 bases, with 9 bases left between them. CDR3 nucleotides: TGCGCCAGCAGGGGGACATTCACTGAAGCTTTCTTT. This codes for CASRGTFTEAFF.

The rearrangement uses TRBV2 and TRBJ1-5; 8 bases line up with TRBD1. The CDR3 loop spans 13 amino acids. Germline loops: CDR1 SNHLY, CDR2 FYNNEI. With 5 bases clipped from V and 4 bases from J, the junction kept 1 base outside the gene matches. The chain's CDR3 is CASSWTGNQPQHF. The DNA for the CDR3 is TGTGCCAGCAGTTGGACAGGGAATCAGCCCCAGCATTTT.

The rearrangement joins TRBV2 to TRBJ2-7; unclear D gene. V lost 2 bases to trimming and J lost 2 bases, with 4 bases between them. Germline CDR1 reads SNHLY; CDR2 reads FYNNEI. The CDR3 extends over 12 amino acids. CDR3 residues: CASSEITYEQYF. The DNA of the CDR3 is TGTGCCAGCAGTGAAATAACCTACGAGCAGTACTTC.

The chain links TRBV19 to TRBJ2-3; TRBD1 matches 8 bases. V lost 3 bases to trimming and J lost 7 bases; unmatched junction nucleotides: 6. This CDR3 is 14 amino acids long. Germline CDR1 is LNHDA and CDR2 is SQIVND (reference sequence). The CDR3 nucleotides are TGTGCCAGTAGTATCCCCCGGGACAGGTATACGCAGTATTTT. Its translation is CASSIPRDRYTQYF.

The chain links TRBV3-1 (or the pseudogene TRBV3-2) to TRBJ2-7, with a possible D match to TRBD2 (5 bases). This CDR3 has 12 residues. Trimming cost V 4 bases and J 1 base, with 5 bases left between them. Germline CDR1 reads LGHDT; CDR2 reads YNNKEL (reference sequence). The CDR3 reads CASSRTSYEQYF. Written as DNA, the CDR3 is TGTGCCAGCAGCCGGACTTCCTACGAGCAGTACTTC.

This clone was counted between two and nine times. The chain links TRBV19 to TRBJ1-2; D gene ambiguous. V gave up 10 bases and J gave up 0 bases, with 12 bases separating them. CDR3 length equals 13 residues. Looked up from germline, CDR1 is LNHDA and CDR2 is SQIVND (reference sequence). The CDR3, as DNA: TGTGCCACCAACCTAGGCCCTAACTATGGCTACACCTTC. Translation: CATNLGPNYGYTF.

V gene TRBV7-8 combines with J gene TRBJ1-2; D not certain. In germline, CDR1 is SGHVS, CDR2 FQNEAQ. The CDR3 consists of 16 residues. Trimming cost V 2 bases and J 5 bases, with 18 bases left between them. The CDR3 DNA reads TGTGCCAGCAGCTTATATCCCGCGGGCGGCCGTTATGGCTACACCTTC. This translates into CASSLYPAGGRYGYTF.

The J gene is TRBJ1-1, the V gene TRBV30; unclear D gene. The CDR3 contains 12 residues. Germline CDR1 and CDR2: GTSNPN and SVGIG (reference sequence). Trimming removed 7 bases from V and 0 bases from J, with 9 bases in between. The CDR3 bases are TGTGCCTACGGACTGATGAACACTGAAGCTTTCTTT. Its protein is CAYGLMNTEAFF.

The chain carries TRBV6-1 and TRBJ2-5, with D perhaps matching TRBD2 (6 bases). V lost 2 bases to trimming and J lost 7 bases, with 11 bases between them. The CDR3 is made up of 13 amino acids. Germline assignment: CDR1 MNHNS and CDR2 SASEGT. CDR3 sequence (DNA): TGTGCCAGCAGTGAAACGGGGGAAGGGACCCAGTACTTC. Protein sequence: CASSETGEGTQYF.

V is TRBV7-3 and J is TRBJ2-7; D possibly corresponds to TRBD1 (6 bases). Germline CDR1 reads SGHTA; CDR2 reads FQGTGA. Trimming removed 6 bases at V and 6 bases at J, with 18 bases between. The CDR3 sequence is 14 residues long. CDR3 bases: TGTGCCAGCAGTCGAAACCACAGGGATGGCGAGCAGTACTTC. It translates to CASSRNHRDGEQYF.

The chain recombines TRBV3-1 (or the pseudogene TRBV3-2) with TRBJ2-3, with 8 bases fitting TRBD2. The germline V gene has CDR1 LGHDT and CDR2 YNNKEL (reference sequence). There are 16 residues in the CDR3. V was clipped by 4 bases and J by 2 bases; unmatched bases: 8. The CDR3 spells CASSLDGSGVTDTQYF. The CDR3 coding sequence is TGTGCCAGCAGCCTCGACGGTAGCGGGGTCACAGATACGCAGTATTTT.